This entry is about one TCR beta chain. No antigen is known for it. Produced via immunoSEQ multiplex PCR; TCRdb's table is partial and in-frame only. The sample holds around 2,000,000 clones, 85% to 95% seen once. In the naive CD8 group, cells lacked CD45RO and were positively selected for CCR7, so terminally differentiated effector memory CD45RA+ cells were left out. The healthy adult donors were HIV-negative and reported no recent acute infections or vaccinations. This record belongs to a study of shared clonotypes between healthy human individuals. Findings and limits, study-wide: Unshared clonotypes carried lower generation probabilities than those common to all four donors. Naive subsets generally exceeded memory subsets in estimated richness. Specimens sampled were limited to blood, with tissue repertoires likely differing.

This sequence originates from a young man in good health. The sequenced material came from naive CD8+ T cells sorted from blood.

The CDR3 nucleotides are TGTGCCAGCAGCGCGGGACTCCTTTTTAACGAGCAGTACTTC. Translation: CASSAGLLFNEQYF. The chain uses TRBV5-8 and TRBJ2-7; a weak D match, TRBD2 (6 bases). This CDR3 has 14 residues. Trimming removed 4 bases at V and 5 bases at J, with 16 bases between. CDR1 and CDR2 (germline): SGHTS, YDEGEE.